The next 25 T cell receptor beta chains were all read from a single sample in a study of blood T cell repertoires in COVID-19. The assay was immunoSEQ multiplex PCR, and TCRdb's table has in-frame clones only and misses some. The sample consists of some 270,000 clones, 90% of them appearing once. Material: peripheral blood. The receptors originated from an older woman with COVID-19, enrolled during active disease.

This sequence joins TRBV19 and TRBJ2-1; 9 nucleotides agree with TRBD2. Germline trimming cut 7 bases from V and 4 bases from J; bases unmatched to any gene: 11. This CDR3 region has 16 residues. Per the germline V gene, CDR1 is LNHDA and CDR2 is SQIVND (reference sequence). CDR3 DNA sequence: TGTGCCAGTACCCGAAGGAAGCGGGGGGAATACAATGAGCAGTTCTTC. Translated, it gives CASTRRKRGEYNEQFF.

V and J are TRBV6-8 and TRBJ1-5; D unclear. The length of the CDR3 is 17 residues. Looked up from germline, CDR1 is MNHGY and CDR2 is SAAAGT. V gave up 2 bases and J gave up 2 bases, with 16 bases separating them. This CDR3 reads CASSYRRPPPGNQPQHF. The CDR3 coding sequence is TGTGCCAGCAGTTACAGGCGGCCCCCCCCGGGCAATCAGCCCCAGCATTTT.

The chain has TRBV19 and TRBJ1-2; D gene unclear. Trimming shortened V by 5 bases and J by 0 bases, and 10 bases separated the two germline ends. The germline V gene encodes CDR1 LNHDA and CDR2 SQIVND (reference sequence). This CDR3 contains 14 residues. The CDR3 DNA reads TGTGCCAGTAGTCCCTCTAGCACTAACTATGGCTACACCTTC. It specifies CASSPSSTNYGYTF. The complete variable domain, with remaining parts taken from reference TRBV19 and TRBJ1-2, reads DGGITQSPKYLFRKEGQNVTLSCEQNLNHDAMYWYRQDPGQGLRLIYYSQIVNDFQKGDIAEGYSVSREKKESFPLTVTSAQKNPTAFYLCASSPSSTNYGYTFGSGTRLTVV.

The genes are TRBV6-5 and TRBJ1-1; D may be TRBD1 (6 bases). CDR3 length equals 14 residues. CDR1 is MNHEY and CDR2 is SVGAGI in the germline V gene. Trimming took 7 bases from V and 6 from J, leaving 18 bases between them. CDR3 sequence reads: CASTPPGGGPEAFF. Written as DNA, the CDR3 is TGTGCCAGCACCCCCCCCGGCGGGGGCCCTGAAGCTTTCTTT.

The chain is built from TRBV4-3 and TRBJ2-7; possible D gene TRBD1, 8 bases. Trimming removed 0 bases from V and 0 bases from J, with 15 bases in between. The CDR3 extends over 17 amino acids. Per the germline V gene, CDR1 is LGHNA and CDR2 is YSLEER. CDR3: CASSQEAGQVSSYEQYF. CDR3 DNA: TGCGCCAGCAGCCAAGAAGCGGGACAGGTGAGCTCCTACGAGCAGTACTTC.

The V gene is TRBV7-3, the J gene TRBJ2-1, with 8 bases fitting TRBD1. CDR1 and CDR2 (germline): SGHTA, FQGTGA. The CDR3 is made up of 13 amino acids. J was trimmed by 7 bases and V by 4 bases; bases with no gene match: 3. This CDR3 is CASSWTGTNEQFF. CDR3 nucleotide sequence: TGTGCCAGCAGCTGGACAGGGACTAATGAGCAGTTCTTC.

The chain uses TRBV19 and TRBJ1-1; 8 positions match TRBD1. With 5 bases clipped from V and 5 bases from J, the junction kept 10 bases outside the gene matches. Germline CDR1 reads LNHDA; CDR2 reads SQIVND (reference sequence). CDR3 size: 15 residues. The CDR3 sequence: CASSVAGGAGTEAFF. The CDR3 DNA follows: TGTGCCAGTAGTGTGGCAGGGGGCGCAGGAACTGAAGCTTTCTTT.

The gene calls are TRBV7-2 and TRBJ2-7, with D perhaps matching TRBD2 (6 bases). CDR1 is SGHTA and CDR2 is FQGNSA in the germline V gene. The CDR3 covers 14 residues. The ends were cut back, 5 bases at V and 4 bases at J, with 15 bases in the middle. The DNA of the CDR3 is TGTGCCAGCAGCCTGGGGGACTCAATTTACGAGCAGTACTTC. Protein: CASSLGDSIYEQYF.

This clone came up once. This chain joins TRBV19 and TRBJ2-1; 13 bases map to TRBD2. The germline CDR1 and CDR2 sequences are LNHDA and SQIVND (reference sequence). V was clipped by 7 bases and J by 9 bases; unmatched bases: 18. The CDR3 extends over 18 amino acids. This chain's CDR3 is CASKRTSGGSAVISEQFF. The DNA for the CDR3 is TGTGCCAGTAAGAGGACTAGCGGGGGCTCGGCTGTAATAAGTGAGCAGTTCTTC.

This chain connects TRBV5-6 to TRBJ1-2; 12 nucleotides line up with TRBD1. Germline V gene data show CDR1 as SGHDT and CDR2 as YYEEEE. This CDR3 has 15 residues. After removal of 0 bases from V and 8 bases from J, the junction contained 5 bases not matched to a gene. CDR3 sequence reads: CASSLGGQGAGGYTF. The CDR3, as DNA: TGTGCCAGCAGCTTGGGGGGACAGGGGGCAGGAGGCTACACCTTC. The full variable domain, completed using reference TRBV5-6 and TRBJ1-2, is DAGVTQSPTHLIKTRGQQVTLRCSPKSGHDTVSWYQQALGQGPQFIFQYYEEEERQRGNFPDRFSGHQFPNYSSELNVNALLLGDSALYLCASSLGGQGAGGYTFGSGTRLTVV.

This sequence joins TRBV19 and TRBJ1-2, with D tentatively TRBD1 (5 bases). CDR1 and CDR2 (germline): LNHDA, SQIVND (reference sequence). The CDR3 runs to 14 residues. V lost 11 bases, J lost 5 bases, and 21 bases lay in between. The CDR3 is CASNWASREYGYTF. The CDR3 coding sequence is TGTGCCTCCAATTGGGCGAGCAGGGAATATGGCTACACCTTC.

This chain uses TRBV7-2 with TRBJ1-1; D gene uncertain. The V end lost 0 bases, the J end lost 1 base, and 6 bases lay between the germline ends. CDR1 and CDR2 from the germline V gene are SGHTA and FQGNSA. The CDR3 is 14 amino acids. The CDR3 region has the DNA TGTGCCAGCAGCTTAGCAGCAGGGAACACTGAAGCTTTCTTT. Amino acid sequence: CASSLAAGNTEAFF.

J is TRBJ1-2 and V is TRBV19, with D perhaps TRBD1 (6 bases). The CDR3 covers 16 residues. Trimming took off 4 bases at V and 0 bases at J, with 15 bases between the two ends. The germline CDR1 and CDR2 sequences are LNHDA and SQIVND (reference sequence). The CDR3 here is CASSTQGTPSNYGYTF. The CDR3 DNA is TGTGCCAGTAGTACCCAGGGGACACCTTCTAACTATGGCTACACCTTC.

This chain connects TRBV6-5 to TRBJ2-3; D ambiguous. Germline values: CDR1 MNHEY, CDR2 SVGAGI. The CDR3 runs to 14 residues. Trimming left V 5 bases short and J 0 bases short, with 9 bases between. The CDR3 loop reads CASSPGVSTDTQYF. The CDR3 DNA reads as TGTGCCAGCAGTCCCGGAGTTAGCACAGATACGCAGTATTTT.

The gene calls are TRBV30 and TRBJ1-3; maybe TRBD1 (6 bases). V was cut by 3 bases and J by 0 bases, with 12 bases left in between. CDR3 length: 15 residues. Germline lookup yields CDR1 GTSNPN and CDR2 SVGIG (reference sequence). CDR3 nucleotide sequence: TGTGCCTGGAGGGGCCAGGGGTACTCTGGAAACACCATATATTTT. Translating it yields CAWRGQGYSGNTIYF.

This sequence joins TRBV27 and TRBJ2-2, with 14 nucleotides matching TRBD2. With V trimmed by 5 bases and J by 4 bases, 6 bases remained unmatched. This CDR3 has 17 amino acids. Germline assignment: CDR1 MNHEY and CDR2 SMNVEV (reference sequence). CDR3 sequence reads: CASSLGTSGGFTGELFF. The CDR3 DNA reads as TGTGCCAGCAGTCTCGGGACTAGCGGGGGTTTCACCGGGGAGCTGTTTTTT.

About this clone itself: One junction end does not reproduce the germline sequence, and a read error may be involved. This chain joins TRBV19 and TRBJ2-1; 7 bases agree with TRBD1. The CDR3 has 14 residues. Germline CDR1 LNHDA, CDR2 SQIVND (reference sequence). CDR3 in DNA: TGTGCCAGTAGTTTAGAGGGGGCGATCAATGAGCAGTTCTTC. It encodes CASSLEGAINEQFF.

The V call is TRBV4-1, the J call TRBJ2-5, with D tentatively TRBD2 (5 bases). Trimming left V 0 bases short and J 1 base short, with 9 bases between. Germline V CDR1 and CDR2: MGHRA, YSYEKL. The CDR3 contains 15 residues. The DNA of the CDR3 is TGCGCCAGCAGCCAAGAGTGGACTTTCCAAGAGACCCAGTACTTC. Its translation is CASSQEWTFQETQYF.

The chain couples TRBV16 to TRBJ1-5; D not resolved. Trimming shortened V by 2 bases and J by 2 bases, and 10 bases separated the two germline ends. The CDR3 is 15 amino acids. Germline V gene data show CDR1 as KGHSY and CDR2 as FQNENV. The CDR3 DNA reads TGTGCCAGCAGCCAAGGGAGGAGGGGCAATCAGCCCCAGCATTTT. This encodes CASSQGRRGNQPQHF.

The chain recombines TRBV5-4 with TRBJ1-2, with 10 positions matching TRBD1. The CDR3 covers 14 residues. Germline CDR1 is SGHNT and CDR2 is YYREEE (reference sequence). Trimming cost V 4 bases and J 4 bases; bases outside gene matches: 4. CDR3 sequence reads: CASSPDRGSYGYTF. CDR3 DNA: TGTGCCAGCAGCCCGGACAGGGGGAGCTATGGCTACACCTTC.

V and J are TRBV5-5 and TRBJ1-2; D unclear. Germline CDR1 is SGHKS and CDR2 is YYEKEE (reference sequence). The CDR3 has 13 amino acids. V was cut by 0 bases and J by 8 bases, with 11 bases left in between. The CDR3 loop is CASSLVVAIGYTF. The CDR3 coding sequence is TGTGCCAGCAGCTTGGTTGTAGCGATCGGCTACACCTTC.

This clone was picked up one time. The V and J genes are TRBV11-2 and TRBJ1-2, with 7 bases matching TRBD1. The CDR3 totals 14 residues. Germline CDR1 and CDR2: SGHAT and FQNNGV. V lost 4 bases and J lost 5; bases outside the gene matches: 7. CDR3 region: CASSSLTGKYGYTF. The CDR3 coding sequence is TGTGCCAGCAGCTCACTGACAGGGAAGTATGGCTACACCTTC.

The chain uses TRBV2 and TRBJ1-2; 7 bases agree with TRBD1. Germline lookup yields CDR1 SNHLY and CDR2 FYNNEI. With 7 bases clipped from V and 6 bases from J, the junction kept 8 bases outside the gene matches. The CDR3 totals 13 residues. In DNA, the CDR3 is TGTGCCAGCAACGAGGGGGCGGAAAATGGCTACACCTTC. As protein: CASNEGAENGYTF.

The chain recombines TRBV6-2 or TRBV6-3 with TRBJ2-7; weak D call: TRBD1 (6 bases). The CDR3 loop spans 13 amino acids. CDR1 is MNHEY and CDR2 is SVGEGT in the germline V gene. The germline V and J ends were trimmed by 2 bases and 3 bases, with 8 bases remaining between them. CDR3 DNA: TGTGCCAGCAGTTACGGGGGCCACTACGAGCAGTACTTC. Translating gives CASSYGGHYEQYF.

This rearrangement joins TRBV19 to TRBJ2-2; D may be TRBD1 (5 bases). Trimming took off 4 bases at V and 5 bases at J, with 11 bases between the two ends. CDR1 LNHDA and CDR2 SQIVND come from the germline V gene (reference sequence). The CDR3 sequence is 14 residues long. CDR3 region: CASSTTVDTGELFF. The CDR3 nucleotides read TGTGCCAGTAGTACGACAGTCGATACCGGGGAGCTGTTTTTT. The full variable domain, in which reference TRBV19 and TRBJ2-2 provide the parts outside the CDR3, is DGGITQSPKYLFRKEGQNVTLSCEQNLNHDAMYWYRQDPGQGLRLIYYSQIVNDFQKGDIAEGYSVSREKKESFPLTVTSAQKNPTAFYLCASSTTVDTGELFFGEGSRLTVL.